The clone carrying this T cell receptor (beta chain) was seen once. Germline V gene lookup returns CDR1 PRHDT and CDR2 FYEKMQ (reference sequence). CDR3 length: 15 amino acids. V lost 6 bases, J lost 4 bases, and 13 bases lay in between. In the authors' methods: Reference gene primer amplification gave estimated nucleated cell counts. Measured with immunoSEQ multiplex PCR; TCRdb has only the in-frame clones, and not every one. The V and J calls and clone size were taken over from that table, and D and trimming were inferred from the DNA. The sample contains about 14,000 clones, approximately 86% of which appear only once. This entry comes from a study of blood T cell repertoires in COVID-19. Study details: Samples representing acute and convalescent COVID-19 were sourced from the United States, Italy and Spain.

V and J are TRBV13 and TRBJ2-6; perhaps TRBD1 as D (5 bases). Material: peripheral blood. This clonotype originated in a man older than 75 with acute or convalescent COVID-19. The chain's CDR3 is CASSLRQGGANVLTF. For the CDR3, the DNA is TGTGCCAGCAGTTTACGCCAGGGCGGGGCCAACGTCCTGACTTTC.